This T cell receptor beta chain was recovered during a study of T cells of healthy individuals. Using its own MiXCR run on the 5' RACE reads, TCRdb lists one record per CDR3 protein. The sample comprises some 69,000 distinct CDR3 sequences, about a sixth of which are singletons, and around 4.5% rests with the top ten. This clonotype was recorded many times. The clonotype was recovered from a human donor in good health.

Written as DNA, the CDR3 is TGTGCCAGCAGCCCCCCCTGGGGCACCATCTACGAGCAGTACTTC. It translates to CASSPPWGTIYEQYF. The V gene is TRBV9, the J gene TRBJ2-7; maybe TRBD1 (5 bases). Deletions cut 4 bases from V and 3 bases from J, with 17 bases between. Per the germline V gene, CDR1 is SGDLS and CDR2 is YYNGEE. The CDR3 totals 15 residues.